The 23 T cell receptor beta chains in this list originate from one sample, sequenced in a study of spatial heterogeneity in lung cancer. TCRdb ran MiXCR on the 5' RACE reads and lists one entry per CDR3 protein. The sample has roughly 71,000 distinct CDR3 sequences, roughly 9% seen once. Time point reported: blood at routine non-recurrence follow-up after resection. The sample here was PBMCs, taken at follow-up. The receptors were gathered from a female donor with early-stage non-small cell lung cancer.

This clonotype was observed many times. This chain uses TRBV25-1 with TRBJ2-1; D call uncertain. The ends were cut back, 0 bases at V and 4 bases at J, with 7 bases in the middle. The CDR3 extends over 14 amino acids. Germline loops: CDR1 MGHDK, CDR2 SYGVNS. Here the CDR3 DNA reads TGTGCCAGCAGTGAATATCGGGCGTACAATGAGCAGTTCTTC. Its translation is CASSEYRAYNEQFF. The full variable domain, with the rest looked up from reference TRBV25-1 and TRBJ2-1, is EADIYQTPRYLVIGTGKKITLECSQTMGHDKMYWYQQDPGMELHLIHYSYGVNSTEKGDLSSESTVSRIRTEHFPLTLESARPSHTSQYLCASSEYRAYNEQFFGPGTRLTVL.

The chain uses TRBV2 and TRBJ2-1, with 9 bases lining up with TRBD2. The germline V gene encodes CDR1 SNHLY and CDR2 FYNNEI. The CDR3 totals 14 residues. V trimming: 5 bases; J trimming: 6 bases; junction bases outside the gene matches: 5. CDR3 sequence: CASSTASGTNEQFF. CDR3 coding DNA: TGTGCCAGCAGTACGGCTAGCGGGACCAATGAGCAGTTCTTC.

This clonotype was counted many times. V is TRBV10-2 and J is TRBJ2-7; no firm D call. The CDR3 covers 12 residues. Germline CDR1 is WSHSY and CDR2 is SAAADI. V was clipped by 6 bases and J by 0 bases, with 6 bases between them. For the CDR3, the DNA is TGCGCCAGCAGGGGCTACTCCTACGAGCAGTACTTC. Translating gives CASRGYSYEQYF.

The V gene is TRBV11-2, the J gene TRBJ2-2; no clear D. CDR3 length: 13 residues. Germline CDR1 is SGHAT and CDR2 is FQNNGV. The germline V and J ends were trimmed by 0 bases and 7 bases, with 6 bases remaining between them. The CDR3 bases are TGTGCCAGCAGCTTAGATCGGTACGGGGAGCTGTTTTTT. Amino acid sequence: CASSLDRYGELFF.

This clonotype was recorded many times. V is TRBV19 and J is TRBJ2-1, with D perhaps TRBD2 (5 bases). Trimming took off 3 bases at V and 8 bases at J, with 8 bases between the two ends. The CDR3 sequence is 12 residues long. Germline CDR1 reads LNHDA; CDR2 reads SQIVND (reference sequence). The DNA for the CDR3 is TGTGCCAGTAGTATGTGGGGAGATGAGCAGTTCTTC. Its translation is CASSMWGDEQFF.

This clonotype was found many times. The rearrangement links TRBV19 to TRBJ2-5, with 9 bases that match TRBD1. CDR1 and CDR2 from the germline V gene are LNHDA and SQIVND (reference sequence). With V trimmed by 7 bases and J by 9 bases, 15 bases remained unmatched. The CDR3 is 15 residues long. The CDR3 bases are TGTGCCAGTACCCCACCCGGACAGGGGATTGGAGCCCAGTACTTC. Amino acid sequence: CASTPPGQGIGAQYF.

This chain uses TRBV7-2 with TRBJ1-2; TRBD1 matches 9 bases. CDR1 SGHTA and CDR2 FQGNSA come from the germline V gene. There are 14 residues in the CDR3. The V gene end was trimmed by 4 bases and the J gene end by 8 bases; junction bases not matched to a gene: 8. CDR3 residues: CASSSPGQGRGYTF. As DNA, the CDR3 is TGTGCCAGCAGCTCCCCGGGACAGGGCAGAGGCTACACCTTC. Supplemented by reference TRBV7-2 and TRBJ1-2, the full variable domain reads GAGVSQSPSNKVTEKGKDVELRCDPISGHTALYWYRQSLGQGLEFLIYFQGNSAPDKSGLPSDRFSAERTGGSVSTLTIQRTQQEDSAVYLCASSSPGQGRGYTFGSGTRLTVV.

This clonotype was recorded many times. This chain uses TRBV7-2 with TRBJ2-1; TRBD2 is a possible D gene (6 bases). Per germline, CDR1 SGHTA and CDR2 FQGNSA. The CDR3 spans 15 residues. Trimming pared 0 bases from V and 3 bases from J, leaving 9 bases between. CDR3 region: CASSLAAGLYNEQFF. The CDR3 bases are TGTGCCAGCAGCTTAGCAGCGGGCCTCTACAATGAGCAGTTCTTC.

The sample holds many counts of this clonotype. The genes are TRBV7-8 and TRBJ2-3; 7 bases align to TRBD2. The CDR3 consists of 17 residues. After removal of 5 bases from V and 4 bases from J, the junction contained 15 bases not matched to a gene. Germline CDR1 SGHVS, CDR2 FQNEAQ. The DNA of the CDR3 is TGTGCCAGCAGCCCCGCTGGGAGGGATGTTCCTCCAGATACGCAGTATTTT. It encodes CASSPAGRDVPPDTQYF.

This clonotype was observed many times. CDR3 region: CSVRRGAGETQYF. The CDR3 DNA sequence: TGCAGCGTGCGAAGGGGGGCCGGGGAGACCCAGTACTTC. The chain recombines TRBV29-1 with TRBJ2-5, with D tentatively TRBD1 or TRBD2 (6 bases each). V was pared by 6 bases and J by 5 bases, with 16 bases between. Germline V gives CDR1 SQVTM, CDR2 ANQGSEA. The CDR3 covers 13 residues.

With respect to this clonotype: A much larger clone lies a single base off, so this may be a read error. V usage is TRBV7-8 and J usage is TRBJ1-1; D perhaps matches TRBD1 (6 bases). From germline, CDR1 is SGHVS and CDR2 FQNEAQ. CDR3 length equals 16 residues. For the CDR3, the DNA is TGTGCCAGCAGCCGCTCGCGGGGGCCCGGACACACTGAAGCTATCTTT. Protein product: CASSRSRGPGHTEAIF. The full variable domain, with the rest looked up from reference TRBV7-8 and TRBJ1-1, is GAGVSQSPRYKVAKRGQDVALRCDPISGHVSLFWYQQALGQGPEFLTYFQNEAQLDKSGLPSDRFFAERPEGSVSTLKIQRTQQEDSAVYLCASSRSRGPGHTEAIFGQGTRLTVV.

This chain's CDR3 is CASSLIHSGSQAFF. In DNA, the CDR3 is TGTGCCAGCAGTTTAATCCACTCCGGATCCCAAGCTTTCTTT. J is TRBJ1-1 and V is TRBV28, with unresolved D. CDR3 length: 14 residues. Per the germline V gene, CDR1 is MDHEN and CDR2 is SYDVKM. The ends were cut back, 2 bases at V and 9 bases at J, with 16 bases in the middle.

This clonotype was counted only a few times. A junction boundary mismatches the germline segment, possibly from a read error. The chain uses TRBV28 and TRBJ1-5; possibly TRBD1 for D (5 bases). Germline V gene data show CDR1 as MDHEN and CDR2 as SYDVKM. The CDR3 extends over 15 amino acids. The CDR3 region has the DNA TGTGTCAGCGCCCCGGGAGGGGTGACAATCCAGCCCCAGCATTTT. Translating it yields CVSAPGGVTIQPQHF.

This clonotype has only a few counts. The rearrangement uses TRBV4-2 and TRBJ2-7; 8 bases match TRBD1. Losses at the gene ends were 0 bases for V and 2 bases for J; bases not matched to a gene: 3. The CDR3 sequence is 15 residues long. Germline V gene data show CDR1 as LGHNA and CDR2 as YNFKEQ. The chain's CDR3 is CASSQDQGAPYEQYF. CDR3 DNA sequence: TGTGCCAGCAGCCAAGATCAGGGGGCCCCCTACGAGCAGTACTTC.

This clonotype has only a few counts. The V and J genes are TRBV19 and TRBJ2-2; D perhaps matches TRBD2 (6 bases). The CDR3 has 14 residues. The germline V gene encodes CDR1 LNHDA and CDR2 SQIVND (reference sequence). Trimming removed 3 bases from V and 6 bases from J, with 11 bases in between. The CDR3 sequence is CASSIQGGAGELFF. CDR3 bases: TGTGCCAGTAGTATCCAGGGAGGCGCCGGGGAGCTGTTTTTT. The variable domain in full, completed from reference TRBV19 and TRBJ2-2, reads DGGITQSPKYLFRKEGQNVTLSCEQNLNHDAMYWYRQDPGQGLRLIYYSQIVNDFQKGDIAEGYSVSREKKESFPLTVTSAQKNPTAFYLCASSIQGGAGELFFGEGSRLTVL.

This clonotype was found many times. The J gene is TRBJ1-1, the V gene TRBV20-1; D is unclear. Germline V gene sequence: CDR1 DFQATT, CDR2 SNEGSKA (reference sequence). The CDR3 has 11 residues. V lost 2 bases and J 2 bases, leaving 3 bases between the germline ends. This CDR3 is CSARLNTEAFF. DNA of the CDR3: TGCAGTGCTAGACTCAACACTGAAGCTTTCTTT.

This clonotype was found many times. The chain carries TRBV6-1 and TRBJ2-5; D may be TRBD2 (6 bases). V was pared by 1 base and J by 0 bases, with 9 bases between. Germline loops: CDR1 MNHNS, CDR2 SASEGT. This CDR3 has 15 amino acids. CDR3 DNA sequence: TGTGCCAGCAGTGAAGTCGCGGGGTACCAAGAGACCCAGTACTTC. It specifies CASSEVAGYQETQYF.

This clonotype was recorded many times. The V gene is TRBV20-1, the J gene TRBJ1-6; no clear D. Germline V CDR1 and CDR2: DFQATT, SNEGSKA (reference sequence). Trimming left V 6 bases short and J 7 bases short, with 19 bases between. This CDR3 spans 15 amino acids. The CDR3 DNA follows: TGCAGTGCCCCTCAGCCGGGCGAAGGGAATTCACCCCTCCACTTT. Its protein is CSAPQPGEGNSPLHF.

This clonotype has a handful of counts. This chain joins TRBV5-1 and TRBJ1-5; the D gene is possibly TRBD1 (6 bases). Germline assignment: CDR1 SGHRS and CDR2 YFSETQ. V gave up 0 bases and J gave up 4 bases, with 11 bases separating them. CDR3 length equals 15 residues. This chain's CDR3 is CASSLDQGRNQPQHF. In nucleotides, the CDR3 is TGCGCCAGCAGCTTGGATCAGGGGCGGAATCAGCCCCAGCATTTT.

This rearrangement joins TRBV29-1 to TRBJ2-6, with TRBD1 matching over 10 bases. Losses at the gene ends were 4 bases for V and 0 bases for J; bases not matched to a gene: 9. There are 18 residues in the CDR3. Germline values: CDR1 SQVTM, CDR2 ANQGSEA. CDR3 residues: CSVGTRTGGISGANVLTF. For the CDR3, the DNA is TGCAGCGTTGGTACTAGGACAGGGGGAATCTCTGGGGCCAACGTCCTGACTTTC.

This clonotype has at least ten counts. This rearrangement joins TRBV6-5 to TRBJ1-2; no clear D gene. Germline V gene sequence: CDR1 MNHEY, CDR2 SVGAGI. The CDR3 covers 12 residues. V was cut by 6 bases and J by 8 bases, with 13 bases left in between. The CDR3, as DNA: TGTGCCAGCAGCCAACATATGGAGGGCTACACCTTC. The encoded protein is CASSQHMEGYTF.

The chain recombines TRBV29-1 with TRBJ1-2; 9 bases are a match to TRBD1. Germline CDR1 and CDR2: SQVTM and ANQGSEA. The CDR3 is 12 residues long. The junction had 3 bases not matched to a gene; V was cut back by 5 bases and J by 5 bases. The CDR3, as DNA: TGCAGCGTTAACAGGGGGCTATATGGCTACACCTTC. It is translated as CSVNRGLYGYTF. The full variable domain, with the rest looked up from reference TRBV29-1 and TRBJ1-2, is SAVISQKPSRDICQRGTSLTIQCQVDSQVTMMFWYRQQPGQSLTLIATANQGSEATYESGFVIDKFPISRPNLTFSTLTVSNMSPEDSSIYLCSVNRGLYGYTFGSGTRLTVV.

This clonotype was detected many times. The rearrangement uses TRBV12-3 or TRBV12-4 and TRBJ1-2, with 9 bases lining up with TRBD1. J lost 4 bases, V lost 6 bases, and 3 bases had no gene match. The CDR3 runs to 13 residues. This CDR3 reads CASSGTGSYGYTF. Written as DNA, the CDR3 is TGTGCCAGCAGCGGGACAGGGTCCTATGGCTACACCTTC.